What follows are 4 T cell receptor beta chains derived from one specimen sequenced in a study of regulatory T cells in long-lasting Graves disease. Building of the TCR beta libraries involved iRepertoire HTBI primers and Arm-PCR of CDR3 regions. TCRdb reanalysed the multiplex PCR reads using MiXCR and keeps one entry per CDR3 protein. The sample shows more than 300,000 distinct CDR3 sequences, approximately 25% of them seen only once. Indicated time point: persistent/refractory GD, antithyroid drugs over 5 years with positive TRAb. Scientists built the TCR library using RNA that was extracted from PBMCs. The sequencing here drew on peripheral blood mononuclear cells (PBMCs), taken when the disease was refractory, from a patient treated with antithyroid drugs. These receptors were collected from a woman between 35 and 50 years old with Graves disease.

This rearrangement joins TRBV12-3 or TRBV12-4 to TRBJ1-3, with 10 positions matching TRBD1. The CDR3 runs to 15 residues. With 4 bases clipped from V and 3 bases from J, the junction kept 3 bases outside the gene matches. CDR3: CASSSGQGNGNTIYF. The CDR3 DNA is TGTGCCAGCAGTTCGGGACAGGGGAATGGAAACACCATATATTTT.

In its sample, this clonotype was seen many times. This rearrangement joins TRBV7-9 to TRBJ2-7; D may match TRBD1 or TRBD2 (5 bases each). V lost 6 bases, J lost 5 bases, and 14 bases lay in between. Germline V gene sequence: CDR1 SEHNR, CDR2 FQNEAQ (reference sequence). The CDR3 is made up of 13 amino acids. The CDR3 here is CASRGDVVNEQYF. In DNA, the CDR3 is TGTGCCAGCAGGGGGGACGTGGTGAACGAGCAGTACTTC.

This chain links TRBV6-1 with TRBJ2-1; D uncertain. V was clipped by 8 bases and J by 0 bases, with 8 bases between them. Germline V gene lookup returns CDR1 MNHNS and CDR2 SASEGT. The CDR3 totals 13 residues. The CDR3 DNA reads TGTGCCAGCGCTTGGAGCTCCTACAATGAGCAGTTCTTC. The encoded protein is CASAWSSYNEQFF.

The table lists this clonotype with many counts. This sequence joins TRBV29-1 and TRBJ2-7; 8 nucleotides match TRBD2. Germline V gene sequence: CDR1 SQVTM, CDR2 ANQGSEA. V shed 6 bases and J 5 bases; nucleotides not matched to a gene: 3. This CDR3 comprises 11 residues. CDR3 bases: TGCAGCGTCCCAGCGGGAGACGAGCAGTACTTC. Translation gives CSVPAGDEQYF.